The clone carrying this T cell receptor (beta chain) was seen a few times. TCRdb re-called the RT-PCR reads with MiXCR, one entry per CDR3 protein. The sample lists about 680,000 distinct CDR3 sequences, 14% occurring once. The source of this sequence is a female donor in good health, serving as a healthy control. The sequencing input was memory CD4+ T cells from blood.

CDR3 in amino acids: CASSPVGLAGGNEQFF. The CDR3 coding sequence is TGTGCCAGCAGCCCGGTGGGGCTAGCGGGGGGCAATGAGCAGTTCTTC. The chain employs TRBV6-2 or TRBV6-3 and TRBJ2-1; 11 nucleotides line up with TRBD2. V lost 6 bases and J lost 6; bases outside the gene matches: 10. The germline V gene has CDR1 MNHEY and CDR2 SVGEGT. The CDR3 consists of 16 residues.